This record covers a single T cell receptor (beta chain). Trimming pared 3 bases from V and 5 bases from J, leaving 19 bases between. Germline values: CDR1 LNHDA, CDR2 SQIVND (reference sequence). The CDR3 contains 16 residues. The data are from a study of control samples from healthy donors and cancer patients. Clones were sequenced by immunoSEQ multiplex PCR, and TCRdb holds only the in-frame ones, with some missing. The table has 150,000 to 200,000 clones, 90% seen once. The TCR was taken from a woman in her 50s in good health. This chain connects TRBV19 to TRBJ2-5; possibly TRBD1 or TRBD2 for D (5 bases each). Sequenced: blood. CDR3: CASSMNRGQTGETQYF. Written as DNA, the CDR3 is TGTGCCAGTAGTATGAACCGGGGCCAGACGGGGGAGACCCAGTACTTC.